These 29 T cell receptor beta chains originate from one sample sequenced in a study of T cell responses to AZD1222 COVID-19 vaccine. The protocol was immunoSEQ multiplex PCR, while the TCRdb copy is restricted to in-frame clones and leaves out a portion. The top ten hold 2.5% to 3.5% of the sample, which has under 140,000 clones, about 94% seen once. Sequencing was performed on peripheral blood, taken 28 days after the second AZD1222 dose. The source is an adult who received the AZD1222 COVID-19 vaccine.

V and J are TRBV5-1 and TRBJ2-7, with 7 bases fitting TRBD2. This CDR3 has 15 residues. V shed 4 bases and J 0 bases; nucleotides not matched to a gene: 7. Germline V gene data show CDR1 as SGHRS and CDR2 as YFSETQ. CDR3 in amino acids: CASSPGGGSSYEQYF. The CDR3 DNA reads as TGCGCCAGCAGCCCGGGAGGCGGGAGCTCCTACGAGCAGTACTTC.

This sequence joins TRBV6-5 and TRBJ2-1; D unresolved. Trimming took 6 bases from V and 5 from J, leaving 11 bases between them. Looked up from germline, CDR1 is MNHEY and CDR2 is SVGAGI. This CDR3 is 13 amino acids long. DNA for the CDR3: TGTGCCAGCAGAACCCCCAAAGACAATGAGCAGTTCTTC. It encodes CASRTPKDNEQFF.

The genes are TRBV10-3 and TRBJ1-1; D not certain. This CDR3 region has 17 residues. CDR1 ENHRY and CDR2 SYGVKD come from the germline V gene. V was cut by 2 bases and J by 3 bases, with 19 bases left in between. The CDR3 loop is CAISEKYDGGADTEAFF. CDR3 coding DNA: TGTGCCATCAGTGAGAAATATGACGGTGGAGCAGACACTGAAGCTTTCTTT.

The chain joins TRBV3-1 (or the pseudogene TRBV3-2) to TRBJ2-3; D might be TRBD2 (5 bases). The germline V gene encodes CDR1 LGHDT and CDR2 YNNKEL (reference sequence). This CDR3 is 18 amino acids long. Trimming shortened V by 0 bases and J by 4 bases, and 20 bases separated the two germline ends. CDR3 sequence reads: CASSQDLVFVGGPDTQYF. In DNA form, the CDR3 reads TGTGCCAGCAGCCAAGATTTAGTATTTGTAGGAGGCCCAGATACGCAGTATTTT.

This chain joins TRBV19 and TRBJ1-1; 8 nucleotides agree with TRBD1. Germline V lookup: CDR1 LNHDA, CDR2 SQIVND (reference sequence). This CDR3 has 13 amino acids. The CDR3 sequence is CSCGTGLNTEAFF. CDR3 in DNA: TGTTCCTGCGGGACAGGTTTGAACACTGAAGCTTTCTTT. The full variable domain, completed using reference TRBV19 and TRBJ1-1, is DGGITQSPKYLFRKEGQNVTLSCEQNLNHDAMYWYRQDPGQGLRLIYYSQIVNDFQKGDIAEGYSVSREKKESFPLTVTSAQKNPTAFYLCSCGTGLNTEAFFGQGTRLTVV.

The chain uses TRBV27 and TRBJ1-6, with no clear D. This CDR3 is 15 amino acids long. V was trimmed by 5 bases and J by 0 bases, leaving 8 bases between them. CDR1 MNHEY and CDR2 SMNVEV come from the germline V gene (reference sequence). The CDR3 reads CASSRQSSYNSPLHF. CDR3 in DNA: TGTGCCAGCAGTCGGCAGAGCTCCTATAATTCACCCCTCCACTTT.

V and J are TRBV18 and TRBJ2-2; 7 positions agree with TRBD1. Trimming cost V 5 bases and J 2 bases; bases outside gene matches: 8. Germline loops: CDR1 KGHSH, CDR2 LQKENI. This CDR3 comprises 16 residues. CDR3 nucleotides: TGTGCCAGCTCATCCGACAGGGCCTATAACACCGGGGAGCTGTTTTTT. Its translation is CASSSDRAYNTGELFF.

The chain combines TRBV9 with TRBJ1-2; no firm D call. Looked up from germline, CDR1 is SGDLS and CDR2 is YYNGEE. There are 15 residues in the CDR3. Trimming pared 0 bases from V and 7 bases from J, leaving 16 bases between. The CDR3 region is CASSVEGIKWSGYTF. CDR3 nucleotides: TGTGCCAGCAGCGTAGAAGGGATAAAATGGTCTGGCTACACCTTC.

The genes are TRBV29-1 and TRBJ1-2; 7 bases line up with TRBD1. The CDR3 runs to 13 residues. Germline V gene data show CDR1 as SQVTM and CDR2 as ANQGSEA. The junction had 15 bases not matched to a gene; V was cut back by 7 bases and J by 10 bases. The CDR3 DNA reads TGCAGCGAGGGACAGCCGGACTTCAGTGACTACACCTTC. It translates to CSEGQPDFSDYTF.

The J gene is TRBJ1-2, the V gene TRBV5-1; a possible D gene is TRBD1 (6 bases). There are 12 residues in the CDR3. Germline CDR1 is SGHRS and CDR2 is YFSETQ. Trimming left V 4 bases short and J 4 bases short, with 8 bases between. Here the CDR3 reads CASSPGVYGYTF. CDR3 DNA: TGCGCCAGCAGCCCAGGGGTCTATGGCTACACCTTC. Full variable domain (outside the CDR3, taken from reference TRBV5-1 and TRBJ1-2): KAGVTQTPRYLIKTRGQQVTLSCSPISGHRSVSWYQQTPGQGLQFLFEYFSETQRNKGNFPGRFSGRQFSNSRSEMNVSTLELGDSALYLCASSPGVYGYTFGSGTRLTVV.

The rearrangement joins TRBV3-1 (or the pseudogene TRBV3-2) to TRBJ1-5; D not resolved. Germline CDR1 LGHDT, CDR2 YNNKEL (reference sequence). V was trimmed by 0 bases and J by 1 base, leaving 7 bases between them. The CDR3 consists of 15 residues. The CDR3 region has the DNA TGTGCCAGCAGCCAAGACGGATACAGCAATCAGCCCCAGCATTTT. This sequence encodes CASSQDGYSNQPQHF.

The CDR3 protein is CASSPGQGADTQYF. The DNA of the CDR3 is TGTGCCAGCAGCCCGGGACAGGGGGCGGATACGCAGTATTTT. This chain links TRBV5-8 with TRBJ2-3; TRBD1 matches 12 bases. V shed 4 bases and J 6 bases; nucleotides not matched to a gene: 3. CDR1 and CDR2 (germline): SGHTS, YDEGEE. This CDR3 has 14 residues.

The chain joins TRBV28 to TRBJ2-7; 7 nucleotides match TRBD1. With 6 bases clipped from V and 2 bases from J, the junction kept 7 bases outside the gene matches. CDR1 MDHEN and CDR2 SYDVKM come from the germline V gene. The CDR3 has 14 residues. The CDR3 DNA follows: TGTGCCAGCAGACTCCGGGACAGTACCTACGAGCAGTACTTC. It yields the protein CASRLRDSTYEQYF.

V usage is TRBV10-2 and J usage is TRBJ2-3; 7 bases match TRBD1. The CDR3 runs 15 residues. V was clipped by 3 bases and J by 5 bases; unmatched bases: 8. Germline V gene sequence: CDR1 WSHSY, CDR2 SAAADI. In DNA form, the CDR3 reads TGCGCCAGCAGTGAATCGGACCCAGGGGGAGATACGCAGTATTTT. It yields the protein CASSESDPGGDTQYF.

This chain links TRBV10-2 with TRBJ2-1; TRBD2 agrees at 7 bases. V shed 6 bases, J shed 8 bases, and the junction held 10 bases outside the gene matches. The CDR3 contains 14 residues. Germline V lookup: CDR1 WSHSY, CDR2 SAAADI. CDR3 in amino acids: CASRDSGGGDEQFF. CDR3 sequence (DNA): TGCGCCAGCAGAGATTCGGGGGGAGGAGATGAGCAGTTCTTC.

The chain links TRBV2 to TRBJ1-1, with 7 positions matching TRBD1. The CDR3 is 16 residues long. Germline lookup yields CDR1 SNHLY and CDR2 FYNNEI. The ends lost 4 bases at V and 2 bases at J; junction bases unmatched: 10. CDR3 loop: CASSGRDRGGNTEAFF. As DNA, the CDR3 is TGTGCCAGCAGTGGCCGGGACAGAGGGGGTAACACTGAAGCTTTCTTT. Variable domain in full (rest from reference TRBV2 and TRBJ1-1): EPEVTQTPSHQVTQMGQEVILRCVPISNHLYFYWYRQILGQKVEFLVSFYNNEISEKSEIFDDQFSVERPDGSNFTLKIRSTKLEDSAMYFCASSGRDRGGNTEAFFGQGTRLTVV.

This clone was seen only once. The J gene is TRBJ2-3, the V gene TRBV5-5, with 7 bases fitting TRBD2. After removal of 0 bases from V and 7 bases from J, the junction contained 11 bases not matched to a gene. The V gene's germline CDR1 is SGHKS and CDR2 YYEKEE (reference sequence). The length of the CDR3 is 16 residues. CDR3 in DNA: TGTGCCAGCAGCTTGGCCACAAGCGGGGCCGCCTATACGCAGTATTTT. It yields the protein CASSLATSGAAYTQYF. The full variable domain, with the rest looked up from reference TRBV5-5 and TRBJ2-3, is DAGVTQSPTHLIKTRGQQVTLRCSPISGHKSVSWYQQVLGQGPQFIFQYYEKEERGRGNFPDRFSARQFPNYSSELNVNALLLGDSALYLCASSLATSGAAYTQYFGPGTRLTVL.

The rearrangement links TRBV6-5 to TRBJ1-4; D is uncertain. V dropped 1 base and J dropped 7 bases, with 7 bases sitting between them. From germline, CDR1 is MNHEY and CDR2 SVGAGI. CDR3 length: 13 residues. The CDR3 bases are TGTGCCAGCAGTTACTTCCGGGGTGAAAAACTGTTTTTT. This sequence encodes CASSYFRGEKLFF.

This clone was observed a few times. J is TRBJ1-1 and V is TRBV19; D gene unclear. Between the trimmed V and J ends, which lost 3 bases and 7 bases, there was a span of 6 bases. The germline V gene has CDR1 LNHDA and CDR2 SQIVND (reference sequence). The CDR3 spans 11 residues. DNA for the CDR3: TGTGCCAGTAGTATGAGGAGTGAAGCTTTCTTT. It specifies CASSMRSEAFF. The whole variable domain, filled in from reference TRBV19 and TRBJ1-1, reads DGGITQSPKYLFRKEGQNVTLSCEQNLNHDAMYWYRQDPGQGLRLIYYSQIVNDFQKGDIAEGYSVSREKKESFPLTVTSAQKNPTAFYLCASSMRSEAFFGQGTRLTVV.

The V call is TRBV6-6, the J call TRBJ1-1; 9 bases fit TRBD1. J lost 7 bases, V lost 5 bases, and 8 bases had no gene match. CDR3 size: 14 residues. Germline V gene sequence: CDR1 MNHNY, CDR2 SVGAGI (reference sequence). The CDR3 sequence: CASSRGQGWGEAFF. In nucleotides, the CDR3 is TGTGCCAGCAGTAGAGGACAGGGGTGGGGTGAAGCTTTCTTT.

The CDR3 sequence: CASSADPGTGPQETQYF. The DNA for the CDR3 is TGTGCCAGCAGCGCAGACCCAGGGACAGGCCCCCAAGAGACCCAGTACTTC. V is TRBV9 and J is TRBJ2-5; 8 nucleotides match TRBD1. With 3 bases clipped from V and 1 base from J, the junction kept 11 bases outside the gene matches. Germline lookup yields CDR1 SGDLS and CDR2 YYNGEE. CDR3 length equals 17 residues. Full variable domain (remainder filled in from reference TRBV9 and TRBJ2-5): DSGVTQTPKHLITATGQRVTLRCSPRSGDLSVYWYQQSLDQGLQFLIQYYNGEERAKGNILERFSAQQFPDLHSELNLSSLELGDSALYFCASSADPGTGPQETQYFGPGTRLLVL.

This clone was observed a single time. The gene calls are TRBV15 and TRBJ2-7, with D uncertain. V shed 2 bases and J shed 6 bases, with 11 bases lying between them. Germline lookup yields CDR1 LNHNV and CDR2 YYDKDF (reference sequence). This CDR3 has 13 residues. The CDR3 loop reads CATSRIIWSEQYF. The CDR3, as DNA: TGTGCCACCAGCAGAATAATTTGGAGCGAGCAGTACTTC.

The rearrangement uses TRBV9 and TRBJ2-3, with 13 positions matching TRBD2. Germline V CDR1 and CDR2: SGDLS, YYNGEE. The CDR3 is made up of 17 amino acids. V was clipped by 4 bases and J by 2 bases; unmatched bases: 7. The CDR3 DNA reads TGTGCCAGCAGCCCCGGACTAGCGGGAGACGACACAGATACGCAGTATTTT. Amino acid sequence: CASSPGLAGDDTDTQYF. The full variable domain, rest sourced from reference TRBV9 and TRBJ2-3, is DSGVTQTPKHLITATGQRVTLRCSPRSGDLSVYWYQQSLDQGLQFLIQYYNGEERAKGNILERFSAQQFPDLHSELNLSSLELGDSALYFCASSPGLAGDDTDTQYFGPGTRLTVL.

The sample holds a few counts of this clone. The V gene is TRBV10-1, the J gene TRBJ1-1, with 8 positions matching TRBD1. V shed 2 bases, J shed 3 bases, and the junction held 8 bases outside the gene matches. This CDR3 is 16 amino acids long. The germline gives CDR1 WNHNN, CDR2 SYGVQD (reference sequence). DNA of the CDR3: TGCGCCAGCAGTGAGGGGAGACAGGGGTTGTACACTGAAGCTTTCTTT. This translates into CASSEGRQGLYTEAFF.

V gene TRBV27 combines with J gene TRBJ2-2; D ambiguous. CDR3 length: 15 amino acids. V was pared by 2 bases and J by 0 bases, with 7 bases between. Germline CDR1 is MNHEY and CDR2 is SMNVEV (reference sequence). This CDR3 reads CASSLTDPNTGELFF. CDR3 coding DNA: TGTGCCAGCAGTTTAACTGACCCGAACACCGGGGAGCTGTTTTTT.

The chain uses TRBV11-2 and TRBJ1-1; no reliable D call. Germline CDR1 SGHAT, CDR2 FQNNGV. The CDR3 has 14 residues. The V gene lost 5 bases and the J gene lost 0 bases, with 10 bases spanning the gap. The chain's CDR3 is CASSQAPMNTEAFF. In DNA form, the CDR3 reads TGTGCCAGCAGCCAAGCCCCAATGAACACTGAAGCTTTCTTT. The full variable domain, with the rest looked up from reference TRBV11-2 and TRBJ1-1, is EAGVAQSPRYKIIEKRQSVAFWCNPISGHATLYWYQQILGQGPKLLIQFQNNGVVDDSQLPKDRFSAERLKGVDSTLKIQPAKLEDSAVYLCASSQAPMNTEAFFGQGTRLTVV.

This chain uses TRBV29-1 with TRBJ2-5, with 7 nucleotides matching TRBD2. The CDR3 loop spans 14 amino acids. The V gene end was trimmed by 5 bases and the J gene end by 5 bases; junction bases not matched to a gene: 11. Germline V gives CDR1 SQVTM, CDR2 ANQGSEA. The chain's CDR3 is CSVPRLARTETQYF. The CDR3 bases are TGCAGCGTTCCAAGACTAGCAAGGACCGAGACCCAGTACTTC. The whole variable domain, remainder taken from reference TRBV29-1 and TRBJ2-5, is SAVISQKPSRDICQRGTSLTIQCQVDSQVTMMFWYRQQPGQSLTLIATANQGSEATYESGFVIDKFPISRPNLTFSTLTVSNMSPEDSSIYLCSVPRLARTETQYFGPGTRLLVL.

The gene calls are TRBV3-1 (or the pseudogene TRBV3-2) and TRBJ1-4; D not certain. CDR3 length: 15 amino acids. V dropped 1 base and J dropped 3 bases, with 9 bases sitting between them. Germline V gene lookup returns CDR1 LGHDT and CDR2 YNNKEL (reference sequence). In DNA, the CDR3 is TGTGCCAGCAGCCAAGTTGCGGGCTCTAATGAAAAACTGTTTTTT. Encoded protein: CASSQVAGSNEKLFF.

The rearrangement uses TRBV4-1 and TRBJ1-5, with D possibly being TRBD1 (5 bases). V lost 3 bases, J lost 5 bases, and 17 bases lay in between. CDR1 and CDR2 (germline): MGHRA, YSYEKL. The CDR3 covers 16 residues. Written as DNA, the CDR3 is TGCGCCAGCAGCCACCAAATCGGGGCGTCCCATCAGCCCCAGCATTTT. This encodes CASSHQIGASHQPQHF.